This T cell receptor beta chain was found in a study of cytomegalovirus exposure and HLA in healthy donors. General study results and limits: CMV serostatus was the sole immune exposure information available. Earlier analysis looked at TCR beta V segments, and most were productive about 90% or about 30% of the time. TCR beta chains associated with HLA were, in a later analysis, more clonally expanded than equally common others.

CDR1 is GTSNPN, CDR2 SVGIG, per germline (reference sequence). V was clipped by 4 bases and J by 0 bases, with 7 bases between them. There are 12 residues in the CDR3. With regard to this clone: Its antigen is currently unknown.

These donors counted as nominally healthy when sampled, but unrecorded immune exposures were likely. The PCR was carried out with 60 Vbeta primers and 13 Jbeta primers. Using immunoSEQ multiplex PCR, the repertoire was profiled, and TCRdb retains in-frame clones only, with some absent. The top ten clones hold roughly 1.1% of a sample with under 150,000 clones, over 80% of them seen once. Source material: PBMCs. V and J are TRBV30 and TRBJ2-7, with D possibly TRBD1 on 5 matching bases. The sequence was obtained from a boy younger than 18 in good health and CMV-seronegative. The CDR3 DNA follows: TGTGCCTGGAATACAGGCTCCTACGAGCAGTACTTC. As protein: CAWNTGSYEQYF.